One and the same sample provided the 19 T cell receptor beta chains below, sequenced in a study of response to subunit inactivated influenza vaccine. TCRdb called the RT-PCR reads again in MiXCR, with one record for every CDR3 protein. The table includes fewer than 350,000 distinct CDR3 sequences, 20% to 25% detected once. This sample comprised PBMCs from blood, obtained 21 months after vaccination. Source of these receptors: a man aged 45-69 years who received an inactivated influenza vaccine.

The chain carries TRBV6-2 or TRBV6-3 and TRBJ1-6; 8 bases fit TRBD1. The ends lost 6 bases at V and 10 bases at J; junction bases unmatched: 14. The CDR3 extends over 16 amino acids. The germline V gene encodes CDR1 MNHEY and CDR2 SVGEGT. The CDR3 DNA reads as TGTGCCAGCAGGACTTCGACAGGGGCTGGTGGGTCACCCCTCCACTTT. Translation: CASRTSTGAGGSPLHF.

There are a few counts of this clonotype. The gene calls are TRBV27 and TRBJ1-5; D is unresolved. The V end lost 7 bases, the J end lost 0 bases, and 13 bases lay between the germline ends. The CDR3 extends over 15 amino acids. CDR1 and CDR2 from the germline V gene are MNHEY and SMNVEV (reference sequence). DNA for the CDR3: TGTGCCAGCAACTTAGACAAGAATAGCAATCAGCCCCAGCATTTT. Protein product: CASNLDKNSNQPQHF.

A few counts support this clonotype. This chain links TRBV29-1 with TRBJ2-7; D perhaps matches TRBD1 (6 bases). Germline V gene lookup returns CDR1 SQVTM and CDR2 ANQGSEA. CDR3 length: 15 amino acids. V was clipped by 2 bases and J by 5 bases, with 19 bases between them. The CDR3 is CSVEPIQGRGDEQYF. CDR3 coding DNA: TGCAGCGTTGAACCAATACAGGGTAGGGGCGACGAGCAGTACTTC.

This clonotype was counted a single time. The rearrangement links TRBV4-1 to TRBJ2-5; maybe TRBD1 (5 bases). CDR3 size: 13 residues. With 3 bases removed from V and 2 bases from J, the gap between germline ends came to 7 bases. CDR1 MGHRA and CDR2 YSYEKL come from the germline V gene. The CDR3 loop reads CASSQGRQETQYF. The DNA of the CDR3 is TGCGCCAGCAGCCAGGGGCGTCAAGAGACCCAGTACTTC.

This chain connects TRBV4-2 to TRBJ2-5; TRBD1 agrees at 7 bases. This CDR3 spans 15 amino acids. CDR1 is LGHNA, CDR2 YNFKEQ, per germline. Trimming removed 3 bases from V and 2 bases from J; junction bases left unmatched: 6. The chain's CDR3 is CASSHEQGRQETQYF. The CDR3 nucleotides read TGTGCCAGCAGCCACGAACAGGGGAGACAAGAGACCCAGTACTTC.

This clonotype was counted ten times or more. The chain carries TRBV5-1 and TRBJ2-7; 8 nucleotides match TRBD1. J lost 1 base, V lost 5 bases, and 2 bases had no gene match. From germline, CDR1 is SGHRS and CDR2 YFSETQ. There are 13 residues in the CDR3. The CDR3 region is CASRGTGSYEQYF. The CDR3 DNA follows: TGCGCCAGCAGGGGGACAGGATCCTACGAGCAGTACTTC.

The chain employs TRBV4-3 and TRBJ2-1, with 12 bases matching TRBD2. CDR1 and CDR2 from the germline V gene are LGHNA and YSLEER. CDR3 length: 19 residues. The J segment lost 3 bases and the V segment lost 2 bases, leaving 11 bases of the junction unmatched. The DNA for the CDR3 is TGCGCCAGCAGCCAACGACTAGCGGGGGAGACCCCCTTCTACAATGAGCAGTTCTTC. Translation gives CASSQRLAGETPFYNEQFF.

This clonotype has a handful of counts. The gene calls are TRBV5-1 and TRBJ2-7; 8 nucleotides align to TRBD1. Germline CDR1 is SGHRS and CDR2 is YFSETQ. Unmatched junction bases numbered 4, after V lost 0 bases and J lost 5 bases. The CDR3 sequence is 14 residues long. The CDR3 bases are TGCGCCAGCAGCTTGGGGACAGGGAACCACGAGCAGTACTTC. Translated: CASSLGTGNHEQYF.

This clonotype was observed a few times. CDR3 nucleotide sequence: TGTGCCAGCAGTGAGGTGGGGGCTAGCACAGATACGCAGTATTTT. Its translation: CASSEVGASTDTQYF. This chain joins TRBV2 and TRBJ2-3, with D possibly TRBD1 on 6 matching bases. The CDR3 is 15 amino acids. The germline V gene encodes CDR1 SNHLY and CDR2 FYNNEI. Trimming shortened V by 3 bases and J by 0 bases, and 10 bases separated the two germline ends.

The rearrangement joins TRBV5-5 to TRBJ1-2; tentatively, D is TRBD1 (5 bases). Germline CDR1 is SGHKS and CDR2 is YYEKEE (reference sequence). CDR3 length: 13 amino acids. V dropped 2 bases and J dropped 4 bases, with 9 bases sitting between them. The CDR3 DNA is TGTGCCAGCAGCTTCGGGACCCTCTATGGCTACACCTTC. Protein sequence: CASSFGTLYGYTF.

The rearrangement uses TRBV9 and TRBJ1-6; TRBD1 agrees at 8 bases. J gave up 8 bases and V 4 bases, and 8 bases lay outside the gene matches. The CDR3 is 15 amino acids. Germline V gene data show CDR1 as SGDLS and CDR2 as YYNGEE. The DNA of the CDR3 is TGTGCCAGCAGCCCGCAGGACAGGGCATATTCACCCCTCCACTTT. It translates to CASSPQDRAYSPLHF.

This clonotype was observed a few times. The rearrangement uses TRBV2 and TRBJ1-5, with D perhaps matching TRBD1 (5 bases). This CDR3 is 13 amino acids long. Germline CDR1 and CDR2: SNHLY and FYNNEI. The V and J ends lost 6 bases and 11 bases respectively, with 17 bases between them. The CDR3 region has the DNA TGTGCCAGCAGCCCAAACTCGTGGGGGGCCCAGCATTTT. Translated, it gives CASSPNSWGAQHF. The full variable domain, rest sourced from reference TRBV2 and TRBJ1-5, is EPEVTQTPSHQVTQMGQEVILRCVPISNHLYFYWYRQILGQKVEFLVSFYNNEISEKSEIFDDQFSVERPDGSNFTLKIRSTKLEDSAMYFCASSPNSWGAQHFGDGTRLSIL.

The chain uses TRBV20-1 and TRBJ2-7; 11 bases are a match to TRBD2. The germline V gene has CDR1 DFQATT and CDR2 SNEGSKA (reference sequence). V gave up 3 bases and J gave up 10 bases; unmatched junction bases: 14. CDR3 size: 15 residues. In DNA form, the CDR3 reads TGCAGTGCTAGGGATCCGGGACTAGCGGCGCGCCCACAGTACTTC. As protein: CSARDPGLAARPQYF.

This clonotype was seen a handful of times. The chain has TRBV4-1 and TRBJ1-5; TRBD1 aligns across 8 bases. The CDR3 is made up of 15 amino acids. Germline V CDR1 and CDR2: MGHRA, YSYEKL. V lost 3 bases to trimming and J lost 9 bases; unmatched junction nucleotides: 10. The CDR3 here is CASSHDRGRRSPQHF. CDR3 coding DNA: TGCGCCAGCAGCCATGACAGGGGTCGACGGTCGCCCCAGCATTTT.

In this sample, this clonotype turned up once. This rearrangement joins TRBV27 to TRBJ2-1, with 7 bases fitting TRBD1. This CDR3 is built from 15 residues. V was clipped by 4 bases and J by 5 bases; unmatched bases: 8. Germline CDR1 and CDR2: MNHEY and SMNVEV (reference sequence). The DNA for the CDR3 is TGTGCCAGCAGTTCGAAGGGGGCGCGGAACAATGAGCAGTTCTTC. It translates to CASSSKGARNNEQFF.

The CDR3 reads CASSLSGTSGSEQYF. The CDR3 DNA reads TGTGCCAGCAGCCTATCCGGGACTAGCGGATCCGAGCAGTACTTC. This chain links TRBV14 with TRBJ2-7; TRBD2 matches at 11 bases. The CDR3 consists of 15 residues. Trimming cost V 4 bases and J 6 bases; bases outside gene matches: 8. CDR1 and CDR2 (germline): SGHDN, FVKESK.

This clonotype was recorded many times. The V and J genes are TRBV20-1 and TRBJ1-1, with 7 bases fitting TRBD1. Germline V gives CDR1 DFQATT, CDR2 SNEGSKA (reference sequence). J lost 3 bases, V lost 5 bases, and 3 bases had no gene match. CDR3 size: 12 residues. The CDR3 sequence: CSAPGQHTEAFF. DNA of the CDR3: TGCAGTGCTCCGGGACAGCACACTGAAGCTTTCTTT.

This clonotype was seen only a few times. This chain connects TRBV20-1 to TRBJ1-6; possible D gene TRBD1, 5 bases. Looked up from germline, CDR1 is DFQATT and CDR2 is SNEGSKA (reference sequence). The CDR3 sequence is 16 residues long. Trimming removed 6 bases from V and 2 bases from J, with 17 bases in between. The CDR3 loop is CSAPLSWGTYNSPLHF. DNA for the CDR3: TGCAGTGCCCCCCTATCTTGGGGGACCTATAATTCACCCCTCCACTTT.

This clonotype has ten or more counts. The genes are TRBV7-3 and TRBJ1-6, with D unresolved. V lost 0 bases, J lost 5 bases, and 17 bases lay in between. The CDR3 has 18 residues. In germline, CDR1 is SGHTA, CDR2 FQGTGA. The CDR3 region has the DNA TGTGCCAGCAGCTTAACGTTAAGGGCAGGCTGGGATAATTCACCCCTCCACTTT. It codes for CASSLTLRAGWDNSPLHF.